These 6 T cell receptor beta chains came from one sample sequenced in a study of regulatory T cells in long-lasting Graves disease. TCR beta libraries were built with iRepertoire HTBI primers and Arm-PCR of CDR3 regions. TCRdb re-called the multiplex PCR reads through MiXCR, storing one row per CDR3 protein. Here the sample spans some 430,000 distinct CDR3 sequences, 20% to 25% being singletons. As to time point: persistent/refractory GD, antithyroid drugs over 5 years with positive TRAb. Construction of the TCR library relied on RNA isolated from PBMCs. Sample: peripheral blood mononuclear cells (PBMCs), taken when the disease was refractory, from a patient treated with antithyroid drugs. The receptors were gathered from a female donor with Graves disease.

This clonotype was recorded once. This CDR3 fails to terminate in the conserved phenylalanine or tryptophan, so it likely reflects a read error. CDR3 sequence: CASSLGQNTEAFL. The CDR3 DNA follows: TGTGCCAGCAGCTTAGGACAGAACACTGAAGCTTTCCTT. The V and J genes are TRBV7-9 and TRBJ1-1; no definite D call. V dropped 1 base and J dropped 1 base, with 4 bases sitting between them. The CDR3 is 13 amino acids. The germline gives CDR1 SEHNR, CDR2 FQNEAQ (reference sequence).

The sample holds many counts of this clonotype. The chain uses TRBV28 and TRBJ1-1; tentatively, D is TRBD1 (6 bases). This CDR3 comprises 13 residues. Germline values: CDR1 MDHEN, CDR2 SYDVKM. Deletions cut 8 bases from V and 4 bases from J, with 14 bases between. The chain's CDR3 is CASAQGYGTEAFF. CDR3 in DNA: TGTGCCAGCGCCCAGGGGTACGGCACTGAAGCTTTCTTT.

Ten or more counts support this clonotype. The chain has TRBV28 and TRBJ1-6; 8 nucleotides match TRBD1. CDR1 is MDHEN, CDR2 SYDVKM, per germline. The CDR3 length is 20 residues. The junction had 16 bases not matched to a gene; V was cut back by 6 bases and J by 0 bases. CDR3 coding DNA: TGTGCCAGCAGCCCCCCGGGACAGGTACGCAGGAGCTCCTATAATTCACCCCTCCACTTT. This sequence encodes CASSPPGQVRRSSYNSPLHF. The full variable domain, completed using reference TRBV28 and TRBJ1-6, is DVKVTQSSRYLVKRTGEKVFLECVQDMDHENMFWYRQDPGLGLRLIYFSYDVKMKEKGDIPEGYSVSREKKERFSLILESASTNQTSMYLCASSPPGQVRRSSYNSPLHFGNGTRLTVT.

This sequence joins TRBV7-2 and TRBJ2-3, with a tentative D call TRBD2 (7 bases). V lost 1 base, J lost 8 bases, and 10 bases lay in between. This CDR3 spans 13 amino acids. Per the germline V gene, CDR1 is SGHTA and CDR2 is FQGNSA. In nucleotides, the CDR3 is TGTGCCAGCAGCTTAGGGGGGGGCGTTACGCAGTATTTT. It encodes CASSLGGGVTQYF. Based on the CDR3 plus reference TRBV7-2 and TRBJ2-3, the full variable domain is GAGVSQSPSNKVTEKGKDVELRCDPISGHTALYWYRQSLGQGLEFLIYFQGNSAPDKSGLPSDRFSAERTGGSVSTLTIQRTQQEDSAVYLCASSLGGGVTQYFGPGTRLTVL.

This clonotype was counted at least ten times. V is TRBV7-8 and J is TRBJ2-7; the match to TRBD2 covers 12 bases. Germline V gene data show CDR1 as SGHVS and CDR2 as FQNEAQ. J lost 6 bases, V lost 2 bases, and 5 bases had no gene match. The CDR3 spans 15 residues. The CDR3 DNA sequence: TGTGCCAGCAGCTTAAGACTAGCGGGAGTACTCGAGCAGTACTTC. Translating it yields CASSLRLAGVLEQYF.

The table lists this clonotype with many counts. V usage is TRBV29-1 and J usage is TRBJ2-7, with a weak D call TRBD1 (6 bases). The CDR3 loop spans 13 amino acids. Trimming cost V 4 bases and J 3 bases, with 13 bases left between them. Germline assignment: CDR1 SQVTM and CDR2 ANQGSEA. CDR3 in amino acids: CSVVGVGGYEQYF. CDR3 sequence (DNA): TGCAGCGTTGTGGGAGTAGGGGGCTACGAGCAGTACTTC.